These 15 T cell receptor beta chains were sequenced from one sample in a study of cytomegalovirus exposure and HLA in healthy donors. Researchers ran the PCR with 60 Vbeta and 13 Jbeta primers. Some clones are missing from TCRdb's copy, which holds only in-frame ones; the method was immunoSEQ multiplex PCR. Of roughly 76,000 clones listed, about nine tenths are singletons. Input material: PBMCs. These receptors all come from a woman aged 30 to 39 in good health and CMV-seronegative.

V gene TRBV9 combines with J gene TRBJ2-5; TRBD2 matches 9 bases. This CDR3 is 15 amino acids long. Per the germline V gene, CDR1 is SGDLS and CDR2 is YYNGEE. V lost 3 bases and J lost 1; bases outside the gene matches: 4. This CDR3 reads CASSETSGSQETQYF. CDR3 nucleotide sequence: TGTGCCAGCAGCGAGACTAGCGGCTCCCAAGAGACCCAGTACTTC. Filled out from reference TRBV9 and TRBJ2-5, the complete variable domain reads DSGVTQTPKHLITATGQRVTLRCSPRSGDLSVYWYQQSLDQGLQFLIQYYNGEERAKGNILERFSAQQFPDLHSELNLSSLELGDSALYFCASSETSGSQETQYFGPGTRLLVL.

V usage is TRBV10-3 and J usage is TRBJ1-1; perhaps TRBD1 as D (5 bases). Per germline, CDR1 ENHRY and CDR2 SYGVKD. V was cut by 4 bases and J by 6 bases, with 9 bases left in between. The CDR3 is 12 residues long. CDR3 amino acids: CAISAGGAEAFF. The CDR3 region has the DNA TGTGCCATCAGTGCGGGGGGGGCTGAAGCTTTCTTT.

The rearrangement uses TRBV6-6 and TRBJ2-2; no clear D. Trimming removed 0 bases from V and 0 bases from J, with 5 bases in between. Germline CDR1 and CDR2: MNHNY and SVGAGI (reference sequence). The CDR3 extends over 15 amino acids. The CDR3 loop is CASSYSRANTGELFF. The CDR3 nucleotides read TGTGCCAGCAGTTACTCGAGAGCGAACACCGGGGAGCTGTTTTTT.

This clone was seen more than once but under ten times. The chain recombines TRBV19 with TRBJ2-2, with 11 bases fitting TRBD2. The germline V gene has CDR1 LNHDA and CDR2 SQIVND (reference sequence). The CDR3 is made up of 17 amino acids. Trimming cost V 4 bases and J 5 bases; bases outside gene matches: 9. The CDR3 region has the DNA TGTGCCAGTAGTAATCCTAGCGGGAGGAGTTGGACCGGGGAGCTGTTTTTT. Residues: CASSNPSGRSWTGELFF.

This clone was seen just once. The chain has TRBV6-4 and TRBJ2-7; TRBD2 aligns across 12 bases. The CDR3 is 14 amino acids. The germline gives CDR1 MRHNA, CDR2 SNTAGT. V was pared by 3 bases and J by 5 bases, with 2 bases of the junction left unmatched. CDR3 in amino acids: CASSETSGRNEQYF. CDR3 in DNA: TGTGCCAGCAGTGAAACTAGCGGGAGGAACGAGCAGTACTTC.

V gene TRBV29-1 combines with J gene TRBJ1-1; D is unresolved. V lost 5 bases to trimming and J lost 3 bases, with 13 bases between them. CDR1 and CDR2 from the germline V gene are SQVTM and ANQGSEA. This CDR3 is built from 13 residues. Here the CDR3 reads CSVLLRDDTEAFF. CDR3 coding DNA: TGCAGCGTTTTGTTGCGCGATGACACTGAAGCTTTCTTT.

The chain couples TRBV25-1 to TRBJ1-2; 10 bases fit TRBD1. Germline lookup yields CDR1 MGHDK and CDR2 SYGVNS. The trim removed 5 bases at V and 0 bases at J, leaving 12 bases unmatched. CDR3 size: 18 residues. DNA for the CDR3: TGTGCCAGCAGTACCCCTTTGACAGGGGGCCTTCCTAACTATGGCTACACCTTC. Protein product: CASSTPLTGGLPNYGYTF.

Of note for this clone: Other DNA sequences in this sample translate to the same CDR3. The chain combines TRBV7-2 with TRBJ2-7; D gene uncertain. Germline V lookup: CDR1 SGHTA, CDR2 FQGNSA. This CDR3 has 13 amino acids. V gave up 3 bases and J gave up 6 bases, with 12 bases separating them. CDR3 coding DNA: TGTGCCAGCAGCTTGCGAGGTAGGAGCGAGCAGTACTTC. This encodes CASSLRGRSEQYF.

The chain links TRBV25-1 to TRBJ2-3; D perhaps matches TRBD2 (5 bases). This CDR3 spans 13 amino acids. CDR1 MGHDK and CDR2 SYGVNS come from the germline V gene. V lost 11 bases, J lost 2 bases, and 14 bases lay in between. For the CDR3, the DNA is TGTGCCTACACGTTCGGGGACACAGATACGCAGTATTTT. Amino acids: CAYTFGDTDTQYF.

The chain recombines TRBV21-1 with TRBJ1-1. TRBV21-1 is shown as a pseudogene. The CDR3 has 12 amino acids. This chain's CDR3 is CASSGGGTEAFF. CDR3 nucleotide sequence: TGTGCCAGCAGCGGGGGGGGCACTGAAGCTTTCTTT.

CDR3 nucleotides: TGTGCCAGCAGTCTACTCGAGCCAGGGAATGGAAACACCATATATTTT. Its protein product is CASSLLEPGNGNTIYF. This chain uses TRBV27 with TRBJ1-3, with a tentative D call TRBD1 (5 bases). The CDR3 consists of 16 residues. Trimming removed 5 bases at V and 3 bases at J, with 17 bases between. The germline V gene has CDR1 MNHEY and CDR2 SMNVEV (reference sequence).

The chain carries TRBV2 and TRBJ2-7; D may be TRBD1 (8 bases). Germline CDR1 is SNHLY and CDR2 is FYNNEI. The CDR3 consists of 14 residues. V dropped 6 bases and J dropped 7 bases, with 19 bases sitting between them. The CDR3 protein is CASRVFLQGGEQYF. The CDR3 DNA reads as TGTGCCAGCAGAGTTTTTTTACAGGGGGGGGAGCAGTACTTC. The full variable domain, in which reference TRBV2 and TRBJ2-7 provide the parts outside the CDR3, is EPEVTQTPSHQVTQMGQEVILRCVPISNHLYFYWYRQILGQKVEFLVSFYNNEISEKSEIFDDQFSVERPDGSNFTLKIRSTKLEDSAMYFCASRVFLQGGEQYFGPGTRLTVT.

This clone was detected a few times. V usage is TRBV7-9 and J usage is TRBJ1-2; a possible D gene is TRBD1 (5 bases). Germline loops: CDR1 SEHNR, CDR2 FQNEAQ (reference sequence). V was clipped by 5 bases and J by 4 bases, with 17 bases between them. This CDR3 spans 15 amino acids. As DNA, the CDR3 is TGTGCCAGCAGCCCAGGGCAGCCGGGCGCCTATGGCTACACCTTC. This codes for CASSPGQPGAYGYTF.

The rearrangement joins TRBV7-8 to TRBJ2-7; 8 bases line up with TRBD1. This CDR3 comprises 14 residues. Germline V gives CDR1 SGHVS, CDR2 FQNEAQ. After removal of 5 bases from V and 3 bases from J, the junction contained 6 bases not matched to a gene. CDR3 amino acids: CASSLRGQVYEQYF. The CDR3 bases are TGTGCCAGCAGCCTCAGGGGGCAAGTCTACGAGCAGTACTTC.

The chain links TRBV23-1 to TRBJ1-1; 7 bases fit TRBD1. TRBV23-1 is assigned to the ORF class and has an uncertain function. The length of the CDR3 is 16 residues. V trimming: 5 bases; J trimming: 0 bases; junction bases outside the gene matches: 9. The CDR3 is CASSNQTGPMNTEAFF. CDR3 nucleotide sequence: TGCGCCAGCAGTAATCAGACAGGGCCTATGAACACTGAAGCTTTCTTT.